This TCR beta chain emerged from a study of T cell responses to AZD1222 COVID-19 vaccine. Assay used: immunoSEQ multiplex PCR; TCRdb lists only in-frame clones, some missing. Of tens of thousands of clones listed, 80% to 95% are singletons. This CDR3 comprises 15 residues. The ends lost 0 bases at V and 3 bases at J; junction bases unmatched: 5. CDR1 is SGHDT, CDR2 YYEEEE, per germline. Overall study results and limits: Reports say nearly half of spike-specific TCRs go after unmutated variant regions. There were mostly white British donors and more females than males, and clonal diversity was possibly underestimated.

This clone was seen just once. Its specificity is not known. The TCR sequence derives from an adult who received the AZD1222 COVID-19 vaccine. J is TRBJ1-2 and V is TRBV5-6, with TRBD1 matching 7 bases. Here the sequenced sample was peripheral blood, taken 28 days after the second AZD1222 dose. CDR3: CASSLVGDRDYGYTF. The CDR3 coding sequence is TGTGCCAGCAGCTTGGTGGGGGACAGAGACTATGGCTACACCTTC.